This entry features one TCR beta chain sequence. The source of the sample is a study of cytomegalovirus exposure and HLA in healthy donors. Primers: 60 Vbeta forward and 13 Jbeta reverse. Measured with immunoSEQ multiplex PCR; TCRdb has only the in-frame clones, and not every one. The sample carries around 90,000 clones, about two thirds recorded once. J gave up 8 bases and V 4 bases, and 8 bases lay outside the gene matches. Germline lookup yields CDR1 SGHTA and CDR2 FQGNSA. The CDR3 is 14 residues long. The sample consisted of PBMCs. The receptor comes from a woman in her twenties or thirties in good health and CMV-seropositive. This rearrangement joins TRBV7-2 to TRBJ2-1, with TRBD2 identical over 7 bases. The CDR3 loop reads CASSSLIRGDEQFF. The CDR3 coding sequence is TGTGCCAGCAGCTCCTTGATCCGGGGGGATGAGCAGTTCTTC.